Included here is one T cell receptor (beta chain) sequence, with context. The germline V gene encodes CDR1 MNHEY and CDR2 SMNVEV (reference sequence). This CDR3 comprises 13 residues. Trimming removed 5 bases from V and 6 bases from J; junction bases left unmatched: 4. This sample stems from a study of cytomegalovirus exposure and HLA in healthy donors. It was with 60 Vbeta and 13 Jbeta primers that the PCR ran. Repertoires were generated with immunoSEQ multiplex PCR, while TCRdb's copy carries only in-frame clones and drops some. The repertoire holds about 130,000 clones, with about 80% as singletons.

The sequencing sample was made of PBMCs. The chain is built from TRBV27 and TRBJ2-3, with 8 bases identical to TRBD1. The sequence derives from a man aged 30-40 years in good health. The CDR3 coding sequence is TGTGCCAGCAGTACGACAGGGGACGATACGCAGTATTTT. This gives the protein CASSTTGDDTQYF.